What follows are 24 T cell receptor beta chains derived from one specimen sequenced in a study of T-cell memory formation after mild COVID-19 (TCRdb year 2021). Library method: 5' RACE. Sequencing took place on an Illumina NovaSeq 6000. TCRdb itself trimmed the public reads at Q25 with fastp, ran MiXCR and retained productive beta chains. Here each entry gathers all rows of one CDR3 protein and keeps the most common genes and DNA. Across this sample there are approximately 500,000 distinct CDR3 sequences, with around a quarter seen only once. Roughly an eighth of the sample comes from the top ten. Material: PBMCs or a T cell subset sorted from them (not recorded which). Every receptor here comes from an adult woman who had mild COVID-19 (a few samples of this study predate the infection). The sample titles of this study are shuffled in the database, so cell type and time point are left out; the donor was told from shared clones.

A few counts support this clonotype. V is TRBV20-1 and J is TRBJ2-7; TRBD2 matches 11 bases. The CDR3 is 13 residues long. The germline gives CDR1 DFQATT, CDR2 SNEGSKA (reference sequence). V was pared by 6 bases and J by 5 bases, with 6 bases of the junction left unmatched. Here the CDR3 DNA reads TGCAGTGCGCGACTAGCGGGACAAAACGAGCAGTACTTC. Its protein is CSARLAGQNEQYF.

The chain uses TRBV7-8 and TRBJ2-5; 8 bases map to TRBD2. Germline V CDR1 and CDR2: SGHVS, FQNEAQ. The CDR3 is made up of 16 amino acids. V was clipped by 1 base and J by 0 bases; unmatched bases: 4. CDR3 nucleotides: TGTGCCAGCAGCTTAGGAAGGACTAGCTACCAAGAGACCCAGTACTTC. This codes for CASSLGRTSYQETQYF.

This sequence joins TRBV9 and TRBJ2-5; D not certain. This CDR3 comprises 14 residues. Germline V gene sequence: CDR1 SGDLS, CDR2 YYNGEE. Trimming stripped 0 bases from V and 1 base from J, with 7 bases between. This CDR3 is CASSVEGSQETQYF. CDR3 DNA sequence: TGTGCCAGCAGCGTAGAAGGCAGCCAAGAGACCCAGTACTTC.

CDR3 nucleotide sequence: TGTGCCAGCAGCCTTACCGGGACAGTCTCCTACGAGCAGTACTTC. Protein product: CASSLTGTVSYEQYF. The V gene is TRBV7-2, the J gene TRBJ2-7; TRBD1 matches at 7 bases. The CDR3 covers 15 residues. Germline CDR1 SGHTA, CDR2 FQGNSA. The V segment lost 5 bases and the J segment 0 bases; nucleotides outside the gene matches: 7.

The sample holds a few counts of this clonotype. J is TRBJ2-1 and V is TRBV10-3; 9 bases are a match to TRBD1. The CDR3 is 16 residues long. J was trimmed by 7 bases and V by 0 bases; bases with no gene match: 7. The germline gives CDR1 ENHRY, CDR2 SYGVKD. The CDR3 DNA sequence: TGTGCCATCAGTGAGTCCGGGACAGGGAAGGGGAATGAGCAGTTCTTC. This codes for CAISESGTGKGNEQFF.

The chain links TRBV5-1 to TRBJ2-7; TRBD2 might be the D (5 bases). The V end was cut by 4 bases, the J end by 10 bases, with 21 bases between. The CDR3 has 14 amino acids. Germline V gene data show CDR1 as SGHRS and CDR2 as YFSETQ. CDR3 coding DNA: TGCGCCAGCAGCGGGTCCTCCGGGGATGTCGAACAGTACTTC. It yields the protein CASSGSSGDVEQYF.

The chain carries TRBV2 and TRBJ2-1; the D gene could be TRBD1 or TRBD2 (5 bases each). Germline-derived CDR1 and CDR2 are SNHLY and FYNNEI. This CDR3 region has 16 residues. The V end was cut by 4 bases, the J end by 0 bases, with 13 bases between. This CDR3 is CASSGPGTLSYNEQFF. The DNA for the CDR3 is TGTGCCAGCAGTGGGCCGGGGACGCTCTCCTACAATGAGCAGTTCTTC.

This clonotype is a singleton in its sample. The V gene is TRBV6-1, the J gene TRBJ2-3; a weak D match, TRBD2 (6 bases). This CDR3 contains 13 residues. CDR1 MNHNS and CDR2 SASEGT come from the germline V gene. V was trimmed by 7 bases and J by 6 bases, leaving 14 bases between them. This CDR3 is CASTGGDRDTQYF. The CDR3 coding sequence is TGTGCCAGCACTGGAGGGGATCGGGATACGCAGTATTTT.

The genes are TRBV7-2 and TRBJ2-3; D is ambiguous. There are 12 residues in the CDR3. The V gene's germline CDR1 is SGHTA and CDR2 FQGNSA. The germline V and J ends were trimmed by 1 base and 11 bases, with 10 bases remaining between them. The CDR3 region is CASSLDELGQYF. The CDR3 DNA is TGTGCCAGCAGCTTAGACGAGCTAGGGCAGTATTTT.

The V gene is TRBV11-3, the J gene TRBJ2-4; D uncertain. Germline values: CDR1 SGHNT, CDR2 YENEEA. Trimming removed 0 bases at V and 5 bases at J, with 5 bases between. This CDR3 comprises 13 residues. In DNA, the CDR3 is TGTGCCAGCAGCTTAGATTACCAAAACATTCAGTACTTC. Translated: CASSLDYQNIQYF.

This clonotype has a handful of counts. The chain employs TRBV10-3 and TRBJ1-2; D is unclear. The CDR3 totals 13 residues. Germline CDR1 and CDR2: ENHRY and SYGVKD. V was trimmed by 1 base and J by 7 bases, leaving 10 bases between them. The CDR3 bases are TGTGCCATCAGTGAGTACGAGGGCTCTGGCTACACCTTC. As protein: CAISEYEGSGYTF.

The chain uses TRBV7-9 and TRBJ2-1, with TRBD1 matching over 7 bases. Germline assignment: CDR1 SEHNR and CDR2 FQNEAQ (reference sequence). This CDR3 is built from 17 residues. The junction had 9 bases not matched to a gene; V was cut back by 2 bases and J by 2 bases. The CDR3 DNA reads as TGTGCCAGCAGCTTAAGGGCGCAGGACAGGACCTACAATGAGCAGTTCTTC. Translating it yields CASSLRAQDRTYNEQFF. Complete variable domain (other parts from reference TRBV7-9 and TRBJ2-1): DTGVSQNPRHKITKRGQNVTFRCDPISEHNRLYWYRQTLGQGPEFLTYFQNEAQLEKSRLLSDRFSAERPKGSFSTLEIQRTEQGDSAMYLCASSLRAQDRTYNEQFFGPGTRLTVL.

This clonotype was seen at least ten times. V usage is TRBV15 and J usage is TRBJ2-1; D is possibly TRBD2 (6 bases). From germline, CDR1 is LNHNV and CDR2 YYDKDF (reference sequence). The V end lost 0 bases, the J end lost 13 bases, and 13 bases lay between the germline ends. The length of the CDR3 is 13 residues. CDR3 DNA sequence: TGTGCCACCAGCAGAGAAATCCTAGCGAACCAGTTCTTC. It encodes CATSREILANQFF.

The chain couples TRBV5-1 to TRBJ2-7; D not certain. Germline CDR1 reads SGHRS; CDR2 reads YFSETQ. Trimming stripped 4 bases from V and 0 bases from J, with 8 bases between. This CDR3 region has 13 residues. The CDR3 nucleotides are TGCGCCAGCAGCCAGGTTTACTCCTACGAGCAGTACTTC. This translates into CASSQVYSYEQYF. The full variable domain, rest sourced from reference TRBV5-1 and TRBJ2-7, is KAGVTQTPRYLIKTRGQQVTLSCSPISGHRSVSWYQQTPGQGLQFLFEYFSETQRNKGNFPGRFSGRQFSNSRSEMNVSTLELGDSALYLCASSQVYSYEQYFGPGTRLTVT.

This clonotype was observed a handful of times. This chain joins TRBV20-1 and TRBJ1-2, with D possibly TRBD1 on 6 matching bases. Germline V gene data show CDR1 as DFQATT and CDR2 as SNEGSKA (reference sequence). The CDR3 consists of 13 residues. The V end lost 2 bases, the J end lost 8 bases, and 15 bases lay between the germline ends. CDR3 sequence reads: CSARSDGGAGYTF. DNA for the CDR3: TGCAGTGCTAGATCCGACGGGGGCGCAGGCTACACCTTC.

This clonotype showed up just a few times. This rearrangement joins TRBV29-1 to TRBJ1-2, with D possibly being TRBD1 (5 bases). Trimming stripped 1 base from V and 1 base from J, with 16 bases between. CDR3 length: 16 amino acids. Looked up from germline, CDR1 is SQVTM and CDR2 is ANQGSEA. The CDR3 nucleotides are TGCAGCGTTGAAGCCTCGACAGTACTACTTAACTATGGCTACACCTTC. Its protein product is CSVEASTVLLNYGYTF.

CDR3 residues: CASSLRMGARINEQYF. CDR3 nucleotide sequence: TGTGCCAGCAGCTTAAGAATGGGGGCGCGGATAAACGAGCAGTACTTC. V is TRBV7-9 and J is TRBJ2-7, with D tentatively TRBD1 (6 bases). This CDR3 comprises 16 residues. The germline CDR1 and CDR2 sequences are SEHNR and FQNEAQ (reference sequence). V lost 2 bases to trimming and J lost 5 bases, with 19 bases between them.

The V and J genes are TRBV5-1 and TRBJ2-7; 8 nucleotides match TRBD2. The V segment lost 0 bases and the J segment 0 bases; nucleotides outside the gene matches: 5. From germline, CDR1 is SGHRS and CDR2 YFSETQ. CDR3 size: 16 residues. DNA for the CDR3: TGCGCCAGCAGCTTGGTACAGCGGGGGAGCTCCTACGAGCAGTACTTC. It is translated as CASSLVQRGSSYEQYF.

CDR3 sequence reads: CASSLGEAGGGTDTQYF. The CDR3 DNA sequence: TGTGCCAGCAGCTTAGGGGAAGCGGGAGGCGGCACAGATACGCAGTATTTT. The chain couples TRBV7-2 to TRBJ2-3; 9 nucleotides match TRBD2. V trimming: 1 base; J trimming: 1 base; junction bases outside the gene matches: 6. This CDR3 is 17 amino acids long. Germline CDR1 SGHTA, CDR2 FQGNSA.

The DNA for the CDR3 is TGTGCCAGCAGCTTACCTGGTGGTGGCGGAGAGACCCAGTACTTC. Its translation: CASSLPGGGGETQYF. This chain joins TRBV13 and TRBJ2-5; D not certain. The CDR3 is made up of 15 amino acids. The V and J ends lost 2 bases and 4 bases respectively, with 14 bases between them. Germline CDR1 and CDR2: PRHDT and FYEKMQ (reference sequence).

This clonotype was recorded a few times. Here the CDR3 reads CASSQPGPQHF. Written as DNA, the CDR3 is TGTGCCAGCAGTCAACCCGGGCCCCAGCATTTT. V gene TRBV6-6 combines with J gene TRBJ1-5; D gene unclear. Germline assignment: CDR1 MNHNY and CDR2 SVGAGI (reference sequence). V lost 5 bases and J lost 9, with 8 bases in between. The CDR3 has 11 amino acids.

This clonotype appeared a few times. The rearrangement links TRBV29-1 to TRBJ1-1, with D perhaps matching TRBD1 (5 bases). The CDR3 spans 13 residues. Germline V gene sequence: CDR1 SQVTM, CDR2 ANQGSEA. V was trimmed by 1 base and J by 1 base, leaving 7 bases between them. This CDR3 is CSVEGRANTEAFF. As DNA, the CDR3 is TGCAGCGTTGAAGGCAGGGCGAACACTGAAGCTTTCTTT.

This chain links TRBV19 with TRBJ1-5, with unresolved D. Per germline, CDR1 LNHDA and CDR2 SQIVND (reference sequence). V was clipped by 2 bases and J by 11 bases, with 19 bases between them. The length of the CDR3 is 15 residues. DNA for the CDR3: TGTGCCAGTAGTATAAGCGGTCTCCAATTTTCGGCCCAGCATTTT. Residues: CASSISGLQFSAQHF.

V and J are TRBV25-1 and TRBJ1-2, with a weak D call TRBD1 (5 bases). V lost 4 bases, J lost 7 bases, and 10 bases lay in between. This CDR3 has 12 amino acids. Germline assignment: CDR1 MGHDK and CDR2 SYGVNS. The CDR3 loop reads CASSGGAGGYTF. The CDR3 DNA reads TGTGCCAGCAGTGGAGGGGCGGGTGGCTACACCTTC.